The TCR beta chain described here comes from a study of blood T cell repertoires in COVID-19. About the research overall: T cells, B-cell-depleted T cells, or PBMCs provided the cDNA or gDNA that served as material.

Germline lookup yields CDR1 SGHTA and CDR2 FQGNSA. The V end lost 3 bases, the J end lost 0 bases, and 15 bases lay between the germline ends. This CDR3 comprises 16 residues. As originally analysed: Reference gene primer amplification in the assay estimated nucleated cell counts. Data came from immunoSEQ multiplex PCR; TCRdb stores just in-frame clones and leaves some out. D and trimming were read from the DNA, whereas the V and J calls and clone size are those reported in that table. The data contain about 98,000 clones, over 65% of them singletons. The V call is TRBV7-2, the J call TRBJ2-7; a weak D match, TRBD2 (7 bases). The clonotype comes from a human donor in a cohort sampled during active COVID-19. Sequenced input: peripheral blood. Here the CDR3 DNA reads TGTGCCAGCAGCTTGGGGGGGACAACCCGCTCCTACGAGCAGTACTTC. Translation gives CASSLGGTTRSYEQYF.